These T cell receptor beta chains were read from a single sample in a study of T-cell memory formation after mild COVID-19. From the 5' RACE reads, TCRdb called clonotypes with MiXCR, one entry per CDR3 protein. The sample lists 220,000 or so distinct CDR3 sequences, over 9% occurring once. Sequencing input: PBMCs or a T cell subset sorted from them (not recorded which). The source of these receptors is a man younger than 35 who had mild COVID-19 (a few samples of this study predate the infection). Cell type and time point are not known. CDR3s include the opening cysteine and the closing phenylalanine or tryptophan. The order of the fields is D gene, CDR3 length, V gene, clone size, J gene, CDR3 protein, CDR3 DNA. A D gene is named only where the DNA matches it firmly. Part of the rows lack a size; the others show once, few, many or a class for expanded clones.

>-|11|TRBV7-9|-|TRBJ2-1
CASSSSYEQFF
TGTGCCAGCAGCTCGTCCTATGAGCAGTTCTTC
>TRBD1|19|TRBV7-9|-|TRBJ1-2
CASSLVTLGQGPSNYGYTF
TGTGCCAGCAGCTTAGTGACCTTGGGACAGGGGCCTTCTAACTATGGCTACACCTTC
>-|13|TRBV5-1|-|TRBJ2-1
CASSLDQGLDKFF
TGCGCCAGCAGCTTAGATCAGGGACTGGACAAGTTCTTC
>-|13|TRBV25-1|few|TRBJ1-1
CASSDGFILEAFF
TGTGCCAGCAGTGACGGGTTCATTCTCGAAGCTTTCTTT
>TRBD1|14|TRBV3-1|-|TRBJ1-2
CASSLQGVPYGYTF
TGTGCCAGCAGCCTACAGGGGGTACCCTATGGCTACACCTTC
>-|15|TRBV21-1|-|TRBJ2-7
CASSKTRGRDTEQYF
TGTGCCAGCAGCAAAACCAGGGGGAGGGATACCGAGCAGTACTTC
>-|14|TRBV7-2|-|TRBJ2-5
CASSPSPALETQYF
TGTGCCAGCAGCCCCTCCCCAGCGTTGGAGACCCAGTACTTC
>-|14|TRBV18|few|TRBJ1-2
CASSPLRGSQIYVF
TGTGCCAGCTCACCACTGCGAGGGTCGCAGATATATGTGTTC
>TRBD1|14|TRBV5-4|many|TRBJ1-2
CASREATGIYGYTF
TGTGCCAGCAGGGAAGCGACAGGGATCTATGGCTACACCTTC
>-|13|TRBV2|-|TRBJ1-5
CASVVERNQPQHF
TGTGCCAGCGTAGTAGAGCGTAATCAGCCCCAGCATTTT
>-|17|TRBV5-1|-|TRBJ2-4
CASSLGPMGPAKNIQYF
TGCGCCAGCAGCCTTGGCCCGATGGGGCCGGCCAAAAACATTCAGTACTTC
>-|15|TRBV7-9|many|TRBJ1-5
CASSLSAGTHQPQHF
TGTGCCAGCAGCTTATCGGCAGGGACCCATCAGCCCCAGCATTTT
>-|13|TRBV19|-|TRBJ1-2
CASRTGTQRGYTF
TGTGCCAGCCGCACCGGGACACAGCGAGGCTACACCTTC
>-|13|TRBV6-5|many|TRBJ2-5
CASSYIAKETQYF
TGTGCCAGCAGTTATATAGCGAAAGAGACCCAGTACTTC